This paragraph reports one T cell receptor (beta chain). These data are taken from a study of blood T cell repertoires in COVID-19. About the study: The United States, Italy and Spain provided the acute and convalescent COVID-19 samples. PBMCs, B-cell-depleted T cells, or T cells were the source of the cDNA or gDNA that made up the material.

Per the original data handling: Estimation of nucleated cell counts was performed using reference gene primer amplification. Repertoires were generated with immunoSEQ multiplex PCR, while TCRdb's copy carries only in-frame clones and drops some. V and J calls and clone size are those listed in that table; D and trimming were worked out from the DNA. Here the sample spans 80,000 to 90,000 clones, approximately 86% being singletons. The CDR3 runs 16 residues. The J segment lost 3 bases and the V segment lost 3 bases, leaving 9 bases of the junction unmatched. The germline V gene encodes CDR1 LGHNA and CDR2 YSLEER.

Material for sequencing was peripheral blood. The chain employs TRBV4-3 and TRBJ2-5; 8 bases agree with TRBD2. This sequence was found in a man aged 35 to 55 with acute or convalescent COVID-19. CDR3 DNA: TGCGCCAGCAGCCACGCCATTAGCGGGACTAAAGAGACCCAGTACTTC. Translating it yields CASSHAISGTKETQYF.